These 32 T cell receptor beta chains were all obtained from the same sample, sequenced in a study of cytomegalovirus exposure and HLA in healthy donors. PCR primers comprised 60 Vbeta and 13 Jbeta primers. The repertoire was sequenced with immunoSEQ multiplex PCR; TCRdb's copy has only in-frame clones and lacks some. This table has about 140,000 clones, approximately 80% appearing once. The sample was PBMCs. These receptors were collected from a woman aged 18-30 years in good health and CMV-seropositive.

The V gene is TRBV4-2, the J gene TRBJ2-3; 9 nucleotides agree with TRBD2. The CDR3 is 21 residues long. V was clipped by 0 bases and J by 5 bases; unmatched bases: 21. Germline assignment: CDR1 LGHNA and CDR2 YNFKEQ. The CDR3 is CASSQEQRVVSGGGAVDTQYF. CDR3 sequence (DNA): TGTGCCAGCAGCCAAGAGCAGAGAGTGGTCTCGGGCGGGGGGGCGGTAGATACGCAGTATTTT.

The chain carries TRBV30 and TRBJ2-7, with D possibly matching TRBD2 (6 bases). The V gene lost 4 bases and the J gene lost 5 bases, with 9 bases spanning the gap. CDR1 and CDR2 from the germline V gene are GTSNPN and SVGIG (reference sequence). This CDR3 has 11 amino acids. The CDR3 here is CAWMGGHEQYF. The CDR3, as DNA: TGTGCCTGGATGGGAGGTCACGAGCAGTACTTC.

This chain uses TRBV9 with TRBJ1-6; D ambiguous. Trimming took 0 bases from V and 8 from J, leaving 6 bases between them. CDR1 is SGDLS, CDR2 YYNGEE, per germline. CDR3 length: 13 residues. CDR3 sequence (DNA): TGTGCCAGCAGCGTAGCTCTTGATTCACCCCTCCACTTT. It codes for CASSVALDSPLHF.

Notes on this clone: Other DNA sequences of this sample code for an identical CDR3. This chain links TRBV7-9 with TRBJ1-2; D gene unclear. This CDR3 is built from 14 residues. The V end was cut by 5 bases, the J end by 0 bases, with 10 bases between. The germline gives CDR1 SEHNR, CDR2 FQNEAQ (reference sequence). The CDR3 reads CASSPGLANYGYTF. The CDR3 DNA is TGTGCCAGCAGCCCAGGTTTGGCTAACTATGGCTACACCTTC.

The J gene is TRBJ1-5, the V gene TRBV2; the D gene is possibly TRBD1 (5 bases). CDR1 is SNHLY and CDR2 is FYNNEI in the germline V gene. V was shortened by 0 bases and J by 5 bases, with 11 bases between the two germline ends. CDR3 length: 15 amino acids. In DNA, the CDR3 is TGTGCCAGCAGTGAAGCGCTCAGGGATGATCAGCCCCAGCATTTT. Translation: CASSEALRDDQPQHF.

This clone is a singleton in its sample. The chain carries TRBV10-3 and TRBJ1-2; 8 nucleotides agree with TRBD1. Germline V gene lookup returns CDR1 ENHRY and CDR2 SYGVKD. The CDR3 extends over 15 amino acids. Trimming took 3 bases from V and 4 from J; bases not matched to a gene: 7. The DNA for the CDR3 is TGTGCCATCAGTGAAGACGGACAGGGAGGCTATGGCTACACCTTC. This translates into CAISEDGQGGYGYTF.

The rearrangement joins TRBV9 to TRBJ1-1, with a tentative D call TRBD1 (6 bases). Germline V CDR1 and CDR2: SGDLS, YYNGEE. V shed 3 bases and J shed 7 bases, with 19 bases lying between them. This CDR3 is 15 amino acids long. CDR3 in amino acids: CASSAEDTSGVEAFF. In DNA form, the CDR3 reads TGTGCCAGCAGCGCCGAGGACACCTCAGGGGTTGAAGCTTTCTTT.

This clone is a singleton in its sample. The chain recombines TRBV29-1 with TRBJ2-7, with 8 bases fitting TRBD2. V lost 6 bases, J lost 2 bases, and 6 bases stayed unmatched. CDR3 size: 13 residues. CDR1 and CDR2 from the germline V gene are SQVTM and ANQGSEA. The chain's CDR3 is CSVNSGETYEQYF. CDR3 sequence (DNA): TGCAGCGTGAATAGCGGGGAGACCTACGAGCAGTACTTC.

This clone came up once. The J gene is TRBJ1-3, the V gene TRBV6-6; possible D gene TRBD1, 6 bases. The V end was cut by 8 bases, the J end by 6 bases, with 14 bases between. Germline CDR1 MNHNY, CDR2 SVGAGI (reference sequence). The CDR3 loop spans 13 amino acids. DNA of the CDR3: TGTGCCAGCGGCGACCGACAGGAAAACACCATATATTTT. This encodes CASGDRQENTIYF.

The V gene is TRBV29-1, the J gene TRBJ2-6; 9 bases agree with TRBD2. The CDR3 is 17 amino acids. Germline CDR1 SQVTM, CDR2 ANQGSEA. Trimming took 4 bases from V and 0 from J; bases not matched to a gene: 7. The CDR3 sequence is CSVVASGAPSGANVLTF. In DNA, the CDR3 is TGCAGCGTTGTGGCTAGCGGGGCCCCCTCTGGGGCCAACGTCCTGACTTTC.

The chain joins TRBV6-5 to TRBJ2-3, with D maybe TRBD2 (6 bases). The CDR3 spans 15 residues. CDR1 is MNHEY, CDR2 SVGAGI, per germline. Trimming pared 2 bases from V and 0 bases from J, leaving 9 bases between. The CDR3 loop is CASSYGLSSTDTQYF. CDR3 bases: TGTGCCAGCAGTTACGGACTATCAAGCACAGATACGCAGTATTTT.

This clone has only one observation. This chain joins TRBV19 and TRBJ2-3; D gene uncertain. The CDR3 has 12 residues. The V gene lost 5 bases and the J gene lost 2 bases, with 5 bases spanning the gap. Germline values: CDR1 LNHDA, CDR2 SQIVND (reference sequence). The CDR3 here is CASSSITDTQYF. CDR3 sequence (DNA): TGTGCCAGTAGTTCAATCACAGATACGCAGTATTTT.

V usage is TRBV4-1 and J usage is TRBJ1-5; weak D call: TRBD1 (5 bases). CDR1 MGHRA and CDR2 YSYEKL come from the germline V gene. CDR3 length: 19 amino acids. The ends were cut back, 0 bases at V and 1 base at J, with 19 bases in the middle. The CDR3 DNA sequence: TGCGCCAGCAGCCAAGACTCTGGGTCCACAGGATCCAGCAATCAGCCCCAGCATTTT. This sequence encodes CASSQDSGSTGSSNQPQHF.

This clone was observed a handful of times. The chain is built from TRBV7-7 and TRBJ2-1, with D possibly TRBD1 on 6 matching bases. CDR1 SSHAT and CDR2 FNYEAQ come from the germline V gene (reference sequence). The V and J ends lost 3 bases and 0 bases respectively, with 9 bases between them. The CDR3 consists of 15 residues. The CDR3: CASSLDRSSYNEQFF. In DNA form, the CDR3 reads TGTGCCAGCAGCTTGGACAGAAGCTCCTACAATGAGCAGTTCTTC.

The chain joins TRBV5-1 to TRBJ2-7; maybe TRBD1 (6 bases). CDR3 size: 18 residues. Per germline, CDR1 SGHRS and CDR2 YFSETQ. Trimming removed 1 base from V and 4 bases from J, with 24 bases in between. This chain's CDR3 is CASSLNWPQGSLRYEQYF. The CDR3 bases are TGCGCCAGCAGCTTGAATTGGCCACAGGGTAGTCTCCGGTACGAGCAGTACTTC.

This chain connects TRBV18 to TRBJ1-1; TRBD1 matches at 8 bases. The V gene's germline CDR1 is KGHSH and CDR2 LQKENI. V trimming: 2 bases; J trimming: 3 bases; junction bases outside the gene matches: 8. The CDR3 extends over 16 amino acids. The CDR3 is CASSPRAGGWDTEAFF. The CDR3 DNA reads TGTGCCAGCTCACCAAGGGCAGGGGGCTGGGACACTGAAGCTTTCTTT.

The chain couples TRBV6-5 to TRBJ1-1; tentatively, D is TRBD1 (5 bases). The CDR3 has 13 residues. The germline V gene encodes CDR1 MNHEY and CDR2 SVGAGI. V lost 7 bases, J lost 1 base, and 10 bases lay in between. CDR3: CASTIGQNTEAFF. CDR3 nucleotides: TGTGCCAGCACCATTGGACAGAACACTGAAGCTTTCTTT.

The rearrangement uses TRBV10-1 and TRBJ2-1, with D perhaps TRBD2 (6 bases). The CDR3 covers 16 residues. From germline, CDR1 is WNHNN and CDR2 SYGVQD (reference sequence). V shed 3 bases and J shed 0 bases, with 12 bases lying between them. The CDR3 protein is CASSEVADSSYNEQFF. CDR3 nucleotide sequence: TGCGCCAGCAGTGAAGTAGCGGATAGCTCCTACAATGAGCAGTTCTTC.

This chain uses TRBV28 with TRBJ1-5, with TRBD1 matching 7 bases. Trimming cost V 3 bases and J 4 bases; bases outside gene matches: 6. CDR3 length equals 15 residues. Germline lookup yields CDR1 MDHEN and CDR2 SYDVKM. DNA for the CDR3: TGTGCCAGCAGTTTTATAGACAGGGAAAATCAGCCCCAGCATTTT. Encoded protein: CASSFIDRENQPQHF.

As DNA, the CDR3 is TGTGCCAGCAGTTACTCGAGAGATAGCAATCAGCCCCAGCATTTT. Translated: CASSYSRDSNQPQHF. V gene TRBV6-5 combines with J gene TRBJ1-5; D ambiguous. From germline, CDR1 is MNHEY and CDR2 SVGAGI. V gave up 0 bases and J gave up 0 bases, with 6 bases separating them. The CDR3 is 15 amino acids.

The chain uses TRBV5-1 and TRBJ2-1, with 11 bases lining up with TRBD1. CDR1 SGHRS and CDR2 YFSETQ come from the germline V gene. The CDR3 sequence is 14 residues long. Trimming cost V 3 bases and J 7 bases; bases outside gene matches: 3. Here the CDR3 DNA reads TGCGCCAGCAGCTCCGGGACAGGGGGGAATGAGCAGTTCTTC. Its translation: CASSSGTGGNEQFF.

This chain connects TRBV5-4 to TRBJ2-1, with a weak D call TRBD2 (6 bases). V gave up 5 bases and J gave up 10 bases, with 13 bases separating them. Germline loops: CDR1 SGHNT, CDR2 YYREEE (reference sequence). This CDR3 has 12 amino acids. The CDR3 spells CASSSLGGEQFF. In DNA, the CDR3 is TGTGCCAGCAGTTCCCTCGGGGGAGAGCAGTTCTTC.

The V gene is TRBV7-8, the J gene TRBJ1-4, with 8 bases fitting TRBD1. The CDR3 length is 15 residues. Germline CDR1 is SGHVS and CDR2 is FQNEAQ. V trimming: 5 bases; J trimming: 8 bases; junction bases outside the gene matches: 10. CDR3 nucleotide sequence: TGTGCCAGCAGCCCGAGGACAGGGCGGGAAGAAAAACTGTTTTTT. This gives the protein CASSPRTGREEKLFF.

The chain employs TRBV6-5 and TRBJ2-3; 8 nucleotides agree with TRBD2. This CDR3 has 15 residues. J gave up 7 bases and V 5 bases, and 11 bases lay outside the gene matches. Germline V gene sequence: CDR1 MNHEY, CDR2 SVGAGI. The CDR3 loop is CASSATSGGGNTQYF. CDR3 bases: TGTGCCAGCAGTGCAACTAGCGGCGGGGGGAATACGCAGTATTTT.

The CDR3 loop is CASGTVGYGYTF. CDR3 sequence (DNA): TGTGCCAGCGGGACAGTTGGCTATGGCTACACCTTC. The chain has TRBV27 and TRBJ1-2, with 7 bases fitting TRBD1. Trimming cost V 8 bases and J 4 bases; bases outside gene matches: 4. In germline, CDR1 is MNHEY, CDR2 SMNVEV (reference sequence). The CDR3 totals 12 residues.

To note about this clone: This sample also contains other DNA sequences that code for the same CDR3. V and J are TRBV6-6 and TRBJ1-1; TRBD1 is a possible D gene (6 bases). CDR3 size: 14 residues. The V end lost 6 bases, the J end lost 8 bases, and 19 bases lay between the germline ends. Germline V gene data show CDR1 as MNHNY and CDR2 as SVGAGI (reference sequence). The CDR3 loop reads CASRGGGQLLEAFF. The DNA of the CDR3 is TGTGCCAGCAGGGGTGGGGGACAACTCCTCGAAGCTTTCTTT.

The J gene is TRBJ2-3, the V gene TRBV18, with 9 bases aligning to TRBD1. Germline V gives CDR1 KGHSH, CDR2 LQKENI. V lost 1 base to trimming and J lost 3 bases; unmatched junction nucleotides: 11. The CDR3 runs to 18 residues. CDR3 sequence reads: CASSPRTIGQGITDTQYF. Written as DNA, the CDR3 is TGTGCCAGCTCACCACGGACAATCGGACAGGGGATAACAGATACGCAGTATTTT. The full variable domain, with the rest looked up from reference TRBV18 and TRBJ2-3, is NAGVMQNPRHLVRRRGQEARLRCSPMKGHSHVYWYRQLPEEGLKFMVYLQKENIIDESGMPKERFSAEFPKEGPSILRIQQVVRGDSAAYFCASSPRTIGQGITDTQYFGPGTRLTVL.

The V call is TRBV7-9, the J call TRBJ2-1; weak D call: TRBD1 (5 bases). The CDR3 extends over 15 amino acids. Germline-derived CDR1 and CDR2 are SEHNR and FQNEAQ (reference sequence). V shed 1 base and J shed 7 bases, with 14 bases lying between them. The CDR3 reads CASSLVVGQGNEQFF. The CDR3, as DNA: TGTGCCAGCAGCTTAGTGGTCGGCCAGGGTAATGAGCAGTTCTTC. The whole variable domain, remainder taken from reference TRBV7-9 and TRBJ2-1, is DTGVSQNPRHKITKRGQNVTFRCDPISEHNRLYWYRQTLGQGPEFLTYFQNEAQLEKSRLLSDRFSAERPKGSFSTLEIQRTEQGDSAMYLCASSLVVGQGNEQFFGPGTRLTVL.

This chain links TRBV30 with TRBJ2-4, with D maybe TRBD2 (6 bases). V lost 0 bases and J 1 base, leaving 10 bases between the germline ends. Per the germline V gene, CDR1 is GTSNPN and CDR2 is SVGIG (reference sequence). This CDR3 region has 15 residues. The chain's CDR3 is CAWSVRGNAKNIQYF. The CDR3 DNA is TGTGCCTGGAGTGTACGGGGGAATGCCAAAAACATTCAGTACTTC.

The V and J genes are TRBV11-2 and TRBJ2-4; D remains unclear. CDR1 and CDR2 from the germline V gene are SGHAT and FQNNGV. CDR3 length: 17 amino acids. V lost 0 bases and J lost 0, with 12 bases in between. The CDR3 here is CASSLEGWRVAKNIQYF. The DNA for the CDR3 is TGTGCCAGCAGCTTAGAGGGTTGGAGAGTAGCCAAAAACATTCAGTACTTC.

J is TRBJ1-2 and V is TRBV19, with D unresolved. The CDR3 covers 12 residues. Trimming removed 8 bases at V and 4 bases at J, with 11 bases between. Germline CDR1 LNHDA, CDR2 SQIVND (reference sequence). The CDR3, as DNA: TGTGCCAGTTACATCGTTGGCTATGGCTACACCTTC. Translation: CASYIVGYGYTF.

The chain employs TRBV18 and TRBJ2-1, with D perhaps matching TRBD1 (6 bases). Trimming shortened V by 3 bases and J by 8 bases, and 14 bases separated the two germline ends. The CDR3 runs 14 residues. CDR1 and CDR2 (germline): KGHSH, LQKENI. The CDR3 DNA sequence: TGTGCCAGCTCACCGGGGGCCAGCCCCGATGAGCAGTTCTTC. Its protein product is CASSPGASPDEQFF.